A selection of T cell receptor beta chains follows, all from one sample in a study of T-cell reconstitution after alpha-beta-depleted transplantation in children. TCRdb reanalysed the PCR reads using MiXCR and keeps one entry per CDR3 protein. The data hold 450,000 to 550,000 distinct CDR3 sequences, with about an eighth observed a single time. The sample in question was PBMCs, mostly from graft donor cells, obtained 180 days after TCRalphabeta/CD19-depleted stem cell transplant. Receptors originate from a female patient between 2 and 10 years old who had a stem cell transplant for aplastic anemia, so the T cells may come from the graft donor. CDR3s include the opening cysteine and the closing phenylalanine or tryptophan. D genes are given only for firm matches. Size values are once, few and many counts, or a class for expanded clones, and some rows have none.

clone_size	d_call	j_call	v_call	cdr3_nt	cdr3_aa
NA	TRBD2	TRBJ2-1	TRBV9	TGTGCCAGCCGGAGCGGGGCGGGAGGCTCCTCCTACAATGAGCAGTTCTTC	CASRSGAGGSSYNEQFF
many	NA	TRBJ2-3	TRBV24-1	TGTGCCACCAGTGATCTCAGCACAGATACGCAGTATTTT	CATSDLSTDTQYF
few	TRBD1	TRBJ2-2	TRBV27	TGTGCCAGCCGGGACAGGGGGAACACCGGGGAGCTGTTTTTT	CASRDRGNTGELFF
NA	NA	TRBJ2-1	TRBV19	TGTGCCAGTAGTCTCACTAGAAGCCGGGGGACCAATGAGCAGTTCTTC	CASSLTRSRGTNEQFF
NA	TRBD2	TRBJ2-7	TRBV7-2	TGTGCCAGCAGCTCCTTTGGCGGGAGGGCTTACGAGCAGTACTTC	CASSSFGGRAYEQYF
many	NA	TRBJ2-5	TRBV28	TGTGCCAGCAGAAGACAACAAGAGACCCAGTACTTC	CASRRQQETQYF
few	NA	TRBJ2-5	TRBV2	TGTGCCAGCAGAGCAGGGTCAAAGACCCAGTACTTC	CASRAGSKTQYF
many	TRBD1	TRBJ1-6	TRBV4-3	TGCGCCAGCAGCCAAGATGGGACAGATAATTCACCCCTCCACTTT	CASSQDGTDNSPLHF
few	TRBD2	TRBJ2-5	TRBV11-2	TGTGCCAGCAGCTTAGATCAAAGCGGGACCGCCATACAAGAGACCCAGTACTTC	CASSLDQSGTAIQETQYF
many	TRBD2	TRBJ2-3	TRBV5-1	TGCGCCAGCAGCTTCCCCCTAGCGGGAGTGGTAGATACGCAGTATTTT	CASSFPLAGVVDTQYF
NA	TRBD2	TRBJ2-5	TRBV24-1	TGTGCCACCAGTGATCCGGGACTATTAGAGACCCAGTACTTC	CATSDPGLLETQYF
NA	NA	TRBJ2-1	TRBV19	TGTGCCAGTAGAAGCGTGGGAAGCGGAGGTCTCTACAATGAGCAGTTCTTC	CASRSVGSGGLYNEQFF
few	TRBD1	TRBJ1-5	TRBV7-8	TGTGCCAGCAGCAGAAGGGACAGGGGATGGGCTAGCAATCAGCCCCAGCATTTT	CASSRRDRGWASNQPQHF
NA	NA	TRBJ2-3	TRBV29-1	TGCAGCGTTGTTCAGCAGGCGAGCACAGATACGCAGTATTTT	CSVVQQASTDTQYF
many	TRBD2	TRBJ2-1	TRBV7-2	TGTGCCAGCAGCATAGGACTAGCGGGAACCTACAATGAGCAGTTCTTC	CASSIGLAGTYNEQFF
few	TRBD1	TRBJ1-1	TRBV28	TGTGCCAGCAGTCCGACCGGGACAGGGATCACTGAAGCTTTCTTT	CASSPTGTGITEAFF
few	NA	TRBJ2-3	TRBV9	TGTGCCAGCAGCCCCCCACGGAGGTGGGCGGAGAGGACAGATACGCAGTATTTT	CASSPPRRWAERTDTQYF
NA	NA	TRBJ2-7	TRBV29-1	TGCAGCGTTGAAGATCCAGACTGGGACTCCTACGGGCAGTACTTC	CSVEDPDWDSYGQYF
few	TRBD2	TRBJ2-3	TRBV24-1	TGTGCCACCAGTGATCGGGGACTAGCGGGGATCACAGATACGCAGTATTTT	CATSDRGLAGITDTQYF
NA	NA	TRBJ2-7	TRBV2	TGTGCCAGCAGCGCGGGACAGAACTACGAGCAGTACTTC	CASSAGQNYEQYF
few	NA	TRBJ2-5	TRBV10-3	TGTGCCATCAGCTGGGGTGGGGAGACCCAGTACTTC	CAISWGGETQYF
many	TRBD2	TRBJ2-3	TRBV28	TGTGCCAGCAGTCCGCCCTCGATAGCGGGAGGATCAGATACGCAGTATTTT	CASSPPSIAGGSDTQYF
many	NA	TRBJ2-7	TRBV12-3/TRBV12-4	TGTGCCAGCAGCCCGGACGTCGAGCAGTACTTC	CASSPDVEQYF
NA	TRBD2	TRBJ2-1	TRBV20-1	TGCAGTGCTAGACCACAGCTTAGCGGGAGCTTATACTACAATGAGCAGTTCTTC	CSARPQLSGSLYYNEQFF
few	NA	TRBJ2-7	TRBV9	TGTGCCAGCAGCGTTTCGGGGACAAACTACGAGCAGTACTTC	CASSVSGTNYEQYF